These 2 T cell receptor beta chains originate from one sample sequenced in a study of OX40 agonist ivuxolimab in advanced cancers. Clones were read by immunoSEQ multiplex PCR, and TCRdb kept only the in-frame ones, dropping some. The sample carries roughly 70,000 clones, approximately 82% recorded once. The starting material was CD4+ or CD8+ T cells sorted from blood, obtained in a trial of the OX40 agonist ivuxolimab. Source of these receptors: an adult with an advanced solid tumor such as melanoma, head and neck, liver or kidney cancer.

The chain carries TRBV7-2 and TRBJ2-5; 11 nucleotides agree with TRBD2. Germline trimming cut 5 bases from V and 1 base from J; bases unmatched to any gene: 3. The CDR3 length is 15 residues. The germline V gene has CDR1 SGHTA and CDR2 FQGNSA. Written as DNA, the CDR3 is TGTGCCAGCAGCCCAGGACTAGCGGGCCAAGAGACCCAGTACTTC. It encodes CASSPGLAGQETQYF.

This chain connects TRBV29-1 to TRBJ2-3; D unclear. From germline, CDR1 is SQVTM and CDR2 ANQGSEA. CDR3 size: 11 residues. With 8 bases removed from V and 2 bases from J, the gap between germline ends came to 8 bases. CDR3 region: CSFSFTDTQYF. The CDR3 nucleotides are TGCAGCTTTTCCTTCACAGATACGCAGTATTTT.